This T cell receptor beta chain was captured by sequencing in a study of blood T cells in healthy people across ages. Points from the study as a whole: Researchers report that TCR beta diversity correlated strongly with naive T cell percentage.

The CDR3 is 15 residues long. Germline-derived CDR1 and CDR2 are KGHSH and LQKENI. After removal of 3 bases from V and 5 bases from J, the junction contained 8 bases not matched to a gene. Donors were systemically healthy Caucasian individuals from Russia aged about 6 to 90 years. Worth noting for this clonotype: Its antigen is not identified.

Alongside a J-beta primer mix, a sample-barcoded 5' primer served in a second PCR lasting about 7 to 12 cycles. Each of the cDNA molecules was tagged by a template-switch adaptor with 12 random nucleotides. TCRdb redid the calling of the 5' RACE reads with MiXCR, one entry per CDR3 protein. The repertoire consists of some 1.1 million distinct CDR3 sequences, with roughly two fifths occurring once and the leading ten covering less than 15%. Material: blood. The chain combines TRBV18 with TRBJ2-5, with 8 bases fitting TRBD1. This sequence originates from a man aged 18 to 30 in good health. The CDR3 sequence is CASSPSLDRAETQYF. CDR3 in DNA: TGTGCCAGCTCACCCTCTTTGGACAGGGCGGAGACCCAGTACTTC. Supplemented by reference TRBV18 and TRBJ2-5, the full variable domain reads NAGVMQNPRHLVRRRGQEARLRCSPMKGHSHVYWYRQLPEEGLKFMVYLQKENIIDESGMPKERFSAEFPKEGPSILRIQQVVRGDSAAYFCASSPSLDRAETQYFGPGTRLLVL.